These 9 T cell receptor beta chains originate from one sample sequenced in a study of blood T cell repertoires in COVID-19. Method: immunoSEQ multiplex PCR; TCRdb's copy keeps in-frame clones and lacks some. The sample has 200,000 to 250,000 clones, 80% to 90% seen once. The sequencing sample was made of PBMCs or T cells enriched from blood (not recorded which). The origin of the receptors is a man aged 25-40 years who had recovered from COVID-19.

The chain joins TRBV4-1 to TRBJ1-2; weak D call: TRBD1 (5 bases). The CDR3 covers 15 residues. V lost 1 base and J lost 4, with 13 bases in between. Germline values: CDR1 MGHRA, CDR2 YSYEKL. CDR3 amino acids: CASSQVRGMGYGYTF. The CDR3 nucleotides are TGCGCCAGCAGCCAAGTTCGGGGGATGGGCTATGGCTACACCTTC.

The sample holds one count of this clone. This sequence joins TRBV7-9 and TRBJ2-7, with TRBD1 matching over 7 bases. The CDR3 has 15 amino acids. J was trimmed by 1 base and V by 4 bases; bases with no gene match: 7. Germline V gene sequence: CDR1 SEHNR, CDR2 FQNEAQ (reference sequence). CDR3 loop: CASSWDSEASYEQYF. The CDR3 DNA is TGTGCCAGCAGCTGGGACAGTGAAGCTTCCTACGAGCAGTACTTC.

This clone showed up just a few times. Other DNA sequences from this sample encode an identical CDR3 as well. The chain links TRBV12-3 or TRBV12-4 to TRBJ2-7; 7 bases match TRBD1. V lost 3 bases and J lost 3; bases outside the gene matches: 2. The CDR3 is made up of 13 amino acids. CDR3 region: CASSLGQIYEQYF. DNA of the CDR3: TGTGCCAGCAGTTTGGGACAGATCTACGAGCAGTACTTC.

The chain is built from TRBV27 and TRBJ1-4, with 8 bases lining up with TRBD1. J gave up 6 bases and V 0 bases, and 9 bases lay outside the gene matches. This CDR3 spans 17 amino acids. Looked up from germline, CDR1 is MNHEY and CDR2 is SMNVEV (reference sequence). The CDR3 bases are TGTGCCAGCAGTTTATCGTACAGGGGGAGGTTGTATGAAAAACTGTTTTTT. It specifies CASSLSYRGRLYEKLFF.

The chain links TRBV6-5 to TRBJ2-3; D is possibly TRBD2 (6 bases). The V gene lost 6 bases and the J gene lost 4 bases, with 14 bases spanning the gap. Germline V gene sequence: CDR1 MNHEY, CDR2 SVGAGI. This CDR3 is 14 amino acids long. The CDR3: CASSLTSISDTQYF. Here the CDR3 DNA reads TGTGCCAGCAGCCTAACTAGCATTTCAGATACGCAGTATTTT.

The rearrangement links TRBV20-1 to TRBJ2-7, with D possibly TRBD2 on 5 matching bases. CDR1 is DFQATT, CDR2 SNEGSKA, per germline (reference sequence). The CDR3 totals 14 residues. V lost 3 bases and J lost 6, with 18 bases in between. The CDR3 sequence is CSASFLGLMGEQYF. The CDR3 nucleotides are TGCAGTGCTAGTTTTCTCGGACTCATGGGCGAGCAGTACTTC.

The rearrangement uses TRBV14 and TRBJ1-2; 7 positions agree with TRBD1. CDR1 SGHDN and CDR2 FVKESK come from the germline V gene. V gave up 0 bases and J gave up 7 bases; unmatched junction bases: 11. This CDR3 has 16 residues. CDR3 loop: CASSQEWDRQGPGYTF. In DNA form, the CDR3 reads TGTGCCAGCAGCCAAGAATGGGACCGACAGGGTCCTGGCTACACCTTC.

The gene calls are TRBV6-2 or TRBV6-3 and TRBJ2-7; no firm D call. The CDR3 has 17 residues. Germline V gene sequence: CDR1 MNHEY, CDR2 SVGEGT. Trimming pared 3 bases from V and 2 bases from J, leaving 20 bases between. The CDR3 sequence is CASSYHQTDPQTYEQYF. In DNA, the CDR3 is TGTGCCAGCAGTTATCACCAGACTGACCCTCAAACCTACGAGCAGTACTTC.

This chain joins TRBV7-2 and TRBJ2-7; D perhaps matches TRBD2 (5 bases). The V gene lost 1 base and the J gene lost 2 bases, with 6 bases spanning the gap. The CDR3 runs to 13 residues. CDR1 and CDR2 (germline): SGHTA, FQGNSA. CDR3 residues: CASSLGGTYEQYF. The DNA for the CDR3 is TGTGCCAGCAGCTTAGGAGGGACCTACGAGCAGTACTTC.